The 11 T cell receptor beta chains below were found in one sample sequenced in a study of cytomegalovirus exposure and HLA in healthy donors. 13 Jbeta primers and 60 Vbeta primers were used for the PCR. The protocol was immunoSEQ multiplex PCR, while the TCRdb copy is restricted to in-frame clones and leaves out a portion. The sample includes about 96,000 clones, roughly 74% seen only once; the top ten take about 14%. Sample: PBMCs. These receptors all come from a woman aged 70-85 years in good health and CMV-seropositive.

The gene calls are TRBV18 and TRBJ2-2; weak D call: TRBD2 (6 bases). The CDR3 runs to 16 residues. V gave up 8 bases and J gave up 1 base, with 17 bases separating them. CDR1 is KGHSH and CDR2 is LQKENI in the germline V gene. CDR3 DNA: TGTGCCAGCACGCATCTAAGGACTAAGAACACCGGGGAGCTGTTTTTT. It encodes CASTHLRTKNTGELFF.

The chain recombines TRBV28 with TRBJ2-1, with TRBD2 identical over 12 bases. The ends lost 0 bases at V and 9 bases at J; junction bases unmatched: 6. Germline CDR1 is MDHEN and CDR2 is SYDVKM. The CDR3 has 16 amino acids. The CDR3 here is CASSLCLAGGLCEQFF. The DNA of the CDR3 is TGTGCCAGCAGTTTATGCCTAGCGGGGGGGCTTTGTGAGCAGTTCTTC.

This clone was detected a few times. The chain carries TRBV19 and TRBJ2-1; TRBD1 matches at 11 bases. The CDR3 covers 13 residues. Germline CDR1 LNHDA, CDR2 SQIVND (reference sequence). The J segment lost 10 bases and the V segment lost 7 bases, leaving 6 bases of the junction unmatched. The CDR3, as DNA: TGTGCCAGTAACGGACAGGGGGCGGGAGAGCAGTTCTTC. It yields the protein CASNGQGAGEQFF.

The chain employs TRBV5-4 and TRBJ1-3, with 8 bases identical to TRBD1. Per the germline V gene, CDR1 is SGHNT and CDR2 is YYREEE (reference sequence). Unmatched junction bases numbered 5, after V lost 5 bases and J lost 4 bases. There are 14 residues in the CDR3. The CDR3 reads CASSSTGEGNTIYF. The CDR3 nucleotides are TGTGCCAGCAGTTCGACAGGGGAAGGAAACACCATATATTTT. Variable domain in full (rest from reference TRBV5-4 and TRBJ1-3): ETGVTQSPTHLIKTRGQQVTLRCSSQSGHNTVSWYQQALGQGPQFIFQYYREEENGRGNFPPRFSGLQFPNYSSELNVNALELDDSALYLCASSSTGEGNTIYFGEGSWLTVV.

V is TRBV7-9 and J is TRBJ1-2; D call uncertain. Germline V CDR1 and CDR2: SEHNR, FQNEAQ (reference sequence). The V gene lost 5 bases and the J gene lost 2 bases, with 12 bases spanning the gap. CDR3 length: 14 amino acids. The CDR3 loop is CASSASVPNYGYTF. The CDR3 DNA reads as TGTGCCAGCAGCGCTTCGGTCCCCAACTATGGCTACACCTTC. Complete variable domain (other parts from reference TRBV7-9 and TRBJ1-2): DTGVSQNPRHKITKRGQNVTFRCDPISEHNRLYWYRQTLGQGPEFLTYFQNEAQLEKSRLLSDRFSAERPKGSFSTLEIQRTEQGDSAMYLCASSASVPNYGYTFGSGTRLTVV.

This clone was observed a single time. The chain recombines TRBV28 with TRBJ1-1; D gene uncertain. Per germline, CDR1 MDHEN and CDR2 SYDVKM. The ends were cut back, 10 bases at V and 0 bases at J, with 12 bases in the middle. This CDR3 region has 13 residues. CDR3 nucleotides: TGTGCCACCGGCGGAGGGATGAACACTGAAGCTTTCTTT. Translated, it gives CATGGGMNTEAFF.

The rearrangement links TRBV6-1 to TRBJ1-2, with a possible D match to TRBD1 (6 bases). In germline, CDR1 is MNHNS, CDR2 SASEGT. The CDR3 contains 12 residues. V dropped 3 bases and J dropped 7 bases, with 9 bases sitting between them. The CDR3 sequence is CASSETGGGYTF. CDR3 coding DNA: TGTGCCAGCAGTGAGACAGGAGGTGGCTACACCTTC.

The chain carries TRBV2 and TRBJ2-7; weak D call: TRBD2 (5 bases). Trimming removed 7 bases at V and 1 base at J, with 8 bases between. In germline, CDR1 is SNHLY, CDR2 FYNNEI. The CDR3 totals 12 residues. The CDR3 here is CASNGVSYEQYF. The DNA for the CDR3 is TGTGCCAGCAACGGGGTATCCTACGAGCAGTACTTC.

This CDR3 is CASSPGLAGAANTGELFF. In DNA, the CDR3 is TGTGCCTCCTCTCCCGGACTAGCGGGGGCCGCGAACACCGGGGAGCTGTTTTTT. This chain joins TRBV10-3 and TRBJ2-2, with TRBD2 matching 13 bases. The CDR3 spans 18 residues. The ends lost 11 bases at V and 0 bases at J; junction bases unmatched: 12. CDR1 is ENHRY and CDR2 is SYGVKD in the germline V gene.

The J gene is TRBJ2-1, the V gene TRBV7-2; no definite D call. CDR1 is SGHTA and CDR2 is FQGNSA in the germline V gene. The CDR3 runs 15 residues. The germline V and J ends were trimmed by 4 bases and 3 bases, with 13 bases remaining between them. The DNA for the CDR3 is TGTGCCAGCAGCTACGGTCTTAAACGCTACAATGAGCAGTTCTTC. Amino acid sequence: CASSYGLKRYNEQFF.

V gene TRBV29-1 combines with J gene TRBJ2-7; 12 bases line up with TRBD2. This CDR3 is 13 amino acids long. J gave up 7 bases and V 7 bases, and 8 bases lay outside the gene matches. The germline gives CDR1 SQVTM, CDR2 ANQGSEA. CDR3 bases: TGCAGCGCCGCTAGCGGGAGGGCCGGGGAGCAGTACTTC. It yields the protein CSAASGRAGEQYF.